Sequencing of this T cell receptor beta chain was carried out in a study of blood T cell repertoires in COVID-19. Study background: The analysed material was cDNA or gDNA that came from T cells, B-cell-depleted T cells, or PBMCs.

Followed longitudinally, the Seattle patients had been enrolled during active infection. V was cut by 3 bases and J by 3 bases, with 8 bases left in between. CDR1 is KGHSH and CDR2 is LQKENI in the germline V gene. This CDR3 has 13 residues. Profiling relied on immunoSEQ multiplex PCR, and the TCRdb table lists in-frame clones only, not all of them. The table shows about 170,000 clones, with around 85% occurring only once. Sequences were obtained from peripheral blood. This receptor was obtained from a man at least 80 years old with COVID-19, enrolled during active disease. The chain carries TRBV18 and TRBJ1-1, with D uncertain. Written as DNA, the CDR3 is TGTGCCAGCTCACCCGAGGGATACACTGAAGCTTTCTTT. It yields the protein CASSPEGYTEAFF.